This TCR beta chain was profiled in a study of T cell repertoires in cytomegalovirus infection. About the research overall: CMV infection together with matching HLA type was indicated by public TCR beta signatures. General study results and limits: Cumulative frequency of public TCR beta families picked out carriers of CMV plus the relevant HLA. Dominant in the ex vivo response were TCR beta clonotypes restricted by HLA-C and specific for CMV.

In regard to this clonotype: Its antigen is unknown.

Germline V gives CDR1 LGHNA, CDR2 YNFKEQ. V lost 2 bases and J 7 bases, leaving 12 bases between the germline ends. This CDR3 is built from 14 residues. Each CDR3 protein is one row after TCRdb ran MiXCR on the reads. Of some 600,000 distinct CDR3 sequences in the sample, roughly 26% are singletons; the top ten hold 8%. This clonotype was obtained from a human donor in good health (CMV status not recorded). Some clones in this sample may be carry-over from other donors' samples. The sample taken for sequencing was CD8+ T cells from PBMCs. The chain joins TRBV4-2 to TRBJ2-1; D gene uncertain. The CDR3 region is CASSQSSSSNEQFF. As DNA, the CDR3 is TGTGCCAGCAGCCAAAGTAGTAGCTCGAATGAGCAGTTCTTC.